This T cell receptor beta chain came from a study of blood T cell repertoires in COVID-19. Across the study: Sites across the United States, Italy and Spain contributed samples from acute and convalescent COVID-19.

The CDR3 extends over 16 amino acids. V lost 4 bases to trimming and J lost 2 bases; unmatched junction nucleotides: 10. Germline values: CDR1 SQVTM, CDR2 ANQGSEA. The repertoire was sequenced with immunoSEQ multiplex PCR; TCRdb's copy has only in-frame clones and lacks some. Of some 87,000 clones listed, about 78% are singletons. This TCR was recovered from a man aged 50 to 60 who had recovered from COVID-19. This chain uses TRBV29-1 with TRBJ2-3, with 9 bases aligning to TRBD1. The sample taken for sequencing was peripheral blood. The CDR3, as DNA: TGCAGCGTTGCGGGCTCCGACAGGGGGTCCACAGATACGCAGTATTTT. It is translated as CSVAGSDRGSTDTQYF.